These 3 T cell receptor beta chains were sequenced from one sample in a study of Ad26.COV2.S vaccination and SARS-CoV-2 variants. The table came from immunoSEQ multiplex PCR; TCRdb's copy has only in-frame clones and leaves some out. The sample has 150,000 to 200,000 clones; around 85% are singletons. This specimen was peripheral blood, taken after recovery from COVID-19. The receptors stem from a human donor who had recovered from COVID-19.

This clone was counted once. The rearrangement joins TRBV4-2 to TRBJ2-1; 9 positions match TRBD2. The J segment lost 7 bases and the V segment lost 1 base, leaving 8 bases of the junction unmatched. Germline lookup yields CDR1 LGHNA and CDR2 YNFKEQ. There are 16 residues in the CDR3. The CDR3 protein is CASSQVWRGGQNEQFF. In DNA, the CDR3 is TGTGCCAGCAGCCAAGTCTGGCGGGGGGGCCAAAATGAGCAGTTCTTC.

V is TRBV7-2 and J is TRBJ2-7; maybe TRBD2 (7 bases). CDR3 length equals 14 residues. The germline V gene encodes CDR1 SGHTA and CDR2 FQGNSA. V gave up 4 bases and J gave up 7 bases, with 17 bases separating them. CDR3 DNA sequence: TGTGCCAGCAGCTCGGGGAGGGGGTCGCGGGAGCAGTACTTC. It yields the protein CASSSGRGSREQYF. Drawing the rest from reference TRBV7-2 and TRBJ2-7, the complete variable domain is GAGVSQSPSNKVTEKGKDVELRCDPISGHTALYWYRQSLGQGLEFLIYFQGNSAPDKSGLPSDRFSAERTGGSVSTLTIQRTQQEDSAVYLCASSSGRGSREQYFGPGTRLTVT.

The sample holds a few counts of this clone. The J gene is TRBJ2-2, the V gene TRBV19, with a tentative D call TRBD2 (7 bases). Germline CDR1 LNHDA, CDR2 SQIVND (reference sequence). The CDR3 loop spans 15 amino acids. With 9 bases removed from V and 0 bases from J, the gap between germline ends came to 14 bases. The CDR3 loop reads CASKGGDANTGELFF. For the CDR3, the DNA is TGTGCCAGCAAGGGGGGGGACGCGAACACCGGGGAGCTGTTTTTT.